This TCR beta chain was captured by sequencing in a study of monozygotic twins with inflammatory bowel disease. Whole-study results and caveats: With inverse Simpson as the measure, TCRbeta diversity was lower in IBD patients than in healthy co-twins. Other individuals had fewer clonotypes in common with IBD patients than with healthy twins, especially with disease activity.

This CDR3 comprises 14 residues. Germline CDR1 SGHTA, CDR2 FQGNSA. Concerning this clonotype: Its antigen is unknown.

TCRdb re-called the 5' RACE reads, yielding one record per CDR3 amino acid sequence without DNA. The sample totals approximately 110,000 distinct CDR3 sequences; its top ten clones hold 9.5% to 15%. The chain employs TRBV7-2 and TRBJ2-7; TCRdb lists TRBD2, though no DNA is available to test this call. The clonotype was recovered from a human donor with ulcerative colitis or Crohn's disease, or a healthy co-twin of an affected twin (not recorded which). Sequenced material: blood. The CDR3 reads CASRTSGSAYEQYF.